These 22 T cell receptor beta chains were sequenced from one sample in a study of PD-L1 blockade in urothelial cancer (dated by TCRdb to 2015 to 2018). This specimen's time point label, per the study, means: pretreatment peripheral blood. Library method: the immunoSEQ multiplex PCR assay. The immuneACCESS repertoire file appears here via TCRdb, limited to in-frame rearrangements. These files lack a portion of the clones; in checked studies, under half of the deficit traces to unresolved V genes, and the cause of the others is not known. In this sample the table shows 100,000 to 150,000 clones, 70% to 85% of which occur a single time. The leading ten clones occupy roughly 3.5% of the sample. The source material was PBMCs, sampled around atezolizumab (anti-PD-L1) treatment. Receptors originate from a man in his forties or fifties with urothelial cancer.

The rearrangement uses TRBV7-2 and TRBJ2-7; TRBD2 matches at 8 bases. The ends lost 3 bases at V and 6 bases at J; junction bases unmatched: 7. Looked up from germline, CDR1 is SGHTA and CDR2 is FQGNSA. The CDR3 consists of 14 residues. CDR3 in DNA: TGTGCCAGCAGCTTGGGACTAGTCTTCCCCGAGCAGTACTTC. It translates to CASSLGLVFPEQYF.

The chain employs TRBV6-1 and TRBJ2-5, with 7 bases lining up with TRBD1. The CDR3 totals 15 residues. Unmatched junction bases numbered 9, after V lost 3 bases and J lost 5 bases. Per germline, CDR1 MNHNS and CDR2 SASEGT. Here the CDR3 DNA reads TGTGCCAGCAGTGATATGACAGGGAGTAGGGAGACCCAGTACTTC. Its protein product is CASSDMTGSRETQYF.

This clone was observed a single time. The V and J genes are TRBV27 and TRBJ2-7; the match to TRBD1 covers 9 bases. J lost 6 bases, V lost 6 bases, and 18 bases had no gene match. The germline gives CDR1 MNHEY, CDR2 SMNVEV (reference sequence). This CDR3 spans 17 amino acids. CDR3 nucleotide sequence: TGTGCCAGCAGATCCAGATGGGACAGGGAGCTCCCCGGCGAGCAGTACTTC. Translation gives CASRSRWDRELPGEQYF.

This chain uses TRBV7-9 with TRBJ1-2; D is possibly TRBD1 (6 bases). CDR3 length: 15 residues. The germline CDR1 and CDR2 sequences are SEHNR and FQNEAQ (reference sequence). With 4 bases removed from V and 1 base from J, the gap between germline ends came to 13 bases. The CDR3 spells CASSYTGYLNYGYTF. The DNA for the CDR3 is TGTGCCAGCAGCTATACAGGGTACCTTAACTATGGCTACACCTTC.

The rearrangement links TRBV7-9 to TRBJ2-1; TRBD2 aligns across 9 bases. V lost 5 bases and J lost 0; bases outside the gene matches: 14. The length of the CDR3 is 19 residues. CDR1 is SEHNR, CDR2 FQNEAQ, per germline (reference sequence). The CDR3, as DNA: TGTGCCAGCAGCGGTGGGAGGCTAGCGGGGCTGGACTCCTACAATGAGCAGTTCTTC. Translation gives CASSGGRLAGLDSYNEQFF.

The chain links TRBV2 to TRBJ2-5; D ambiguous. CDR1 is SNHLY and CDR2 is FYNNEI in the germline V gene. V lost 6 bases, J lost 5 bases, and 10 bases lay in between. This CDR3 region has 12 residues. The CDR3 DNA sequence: TGTGCCAGCAGCCGAACTTGGGAGACCCAGTACTTC. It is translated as CASSRTWETQYF.

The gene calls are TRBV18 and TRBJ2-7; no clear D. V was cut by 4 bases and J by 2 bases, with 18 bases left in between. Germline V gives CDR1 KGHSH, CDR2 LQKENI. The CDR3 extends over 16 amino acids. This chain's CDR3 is CASSQSQAVTTYEQYF. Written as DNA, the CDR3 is TGTGCCAGCTCACAATCCCAGGCAGTGACGACCTACGAGCAGTACTTC.

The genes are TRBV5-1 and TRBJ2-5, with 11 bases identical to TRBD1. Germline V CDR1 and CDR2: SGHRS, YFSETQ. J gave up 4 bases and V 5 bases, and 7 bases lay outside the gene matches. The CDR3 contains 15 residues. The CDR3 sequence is CASSPGQGARETQYF. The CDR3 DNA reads TGCGCCAGCAGTCCCGGACAGGGGGCCCGAGAGACCCAGTACTTC. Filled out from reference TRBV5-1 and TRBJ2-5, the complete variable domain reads KAGVTQTPRYLIKTRGQQVTLSCSPISGHRSVSWYQQTPGQGLQFLFEYFSETQRNKGNFPGRFSGRQFSNSRSEMNVSTLELGDSALYLCASSPGQGARETQYFGPGTRLLVL.

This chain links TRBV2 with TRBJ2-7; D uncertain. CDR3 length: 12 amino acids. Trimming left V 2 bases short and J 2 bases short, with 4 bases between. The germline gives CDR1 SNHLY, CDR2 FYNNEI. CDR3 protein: CASSEQTYEQYF. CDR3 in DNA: TGTGCCAGCAGTGAACAAACCTACGAGCAGTACTTC. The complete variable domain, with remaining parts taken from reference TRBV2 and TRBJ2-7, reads EPEVTQTPSHQVTQMGQEVILRCVPISNHLYFYWYRQILGQKVEFLVSFYNNEISEKSEIFDDQFSVERPDGSNFTLKIRSTKLEDSAMYFCASSEQTYEQYFGPGTRLTVT.

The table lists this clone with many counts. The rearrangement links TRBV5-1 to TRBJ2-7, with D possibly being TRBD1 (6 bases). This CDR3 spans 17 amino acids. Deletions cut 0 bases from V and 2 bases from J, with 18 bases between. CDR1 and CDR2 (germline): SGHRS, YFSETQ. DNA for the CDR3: TGCGCCAGCAGCTTGGAGGCTCCAGGGGCACTTACCTACGAGCAGTACTTC. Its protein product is CASSLEAPGALTYEQYF.

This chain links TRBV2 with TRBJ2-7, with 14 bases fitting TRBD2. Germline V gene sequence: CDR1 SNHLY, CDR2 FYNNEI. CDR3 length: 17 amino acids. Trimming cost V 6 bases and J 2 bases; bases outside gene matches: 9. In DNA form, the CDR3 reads TGTGCCAGCAGGAGCGGGACTAGCGGGAGACGCCCCTACGAGCAGTACTTC. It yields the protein CASRSGTSGRRPYEQYF.

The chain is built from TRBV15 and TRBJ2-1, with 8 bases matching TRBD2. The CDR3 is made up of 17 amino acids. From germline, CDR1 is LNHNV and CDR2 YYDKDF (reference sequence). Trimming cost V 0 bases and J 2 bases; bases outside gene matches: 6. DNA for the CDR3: TGTGCCACCAGCAGAGACGTTAGCGGGATCCCCTACAATGAGCAGTTCTTC. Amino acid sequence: CATSRDVSGIPYNEQFF.

The CDR3 here is CASSSGLAGAGETQYF. The CDR3 nucleotides are TGTGCCAGCAGCTCCGGACTAGCGGGAGCTGGGGAGACCCAGTACTTC. The chain has TRBV5-4 and TRBJ2-5; 13 positions agree with TRBD2. The CDR3 has 16 amino acids. Trimming removed 3 bases from V and 5 bases from J; junction bases left unmatched: 7. CDR1 and CDR2 from the germline V gene are SGHNT and YYREEE (reference sequence).

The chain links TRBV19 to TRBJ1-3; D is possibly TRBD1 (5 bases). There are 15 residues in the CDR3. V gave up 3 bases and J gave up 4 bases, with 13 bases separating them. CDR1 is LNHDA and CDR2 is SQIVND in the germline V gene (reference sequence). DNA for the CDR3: TGTGCCAGTAGTATTGGACACCAGAAAGGAAACACCATATATTTT. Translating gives CASSIGHQKGNTIYF.

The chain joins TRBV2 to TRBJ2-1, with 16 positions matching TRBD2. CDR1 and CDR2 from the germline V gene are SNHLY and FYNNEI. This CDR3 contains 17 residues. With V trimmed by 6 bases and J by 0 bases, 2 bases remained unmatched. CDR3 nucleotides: TGTGCCAGCAGGGGGACTAGCGGGAGGGCCTCCTACAATGAGCAGTTCTTC. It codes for CASRGTSGRASYNEQFF.

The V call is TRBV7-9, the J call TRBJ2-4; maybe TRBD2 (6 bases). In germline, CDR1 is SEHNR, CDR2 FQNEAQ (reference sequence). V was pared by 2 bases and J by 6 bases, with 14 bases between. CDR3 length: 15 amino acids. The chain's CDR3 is CASSLTSGALNIQYF. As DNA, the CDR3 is TGTGCCAGCAGCTTAACCTCGGGAGCGCTAAACATTCAGTACTTC.

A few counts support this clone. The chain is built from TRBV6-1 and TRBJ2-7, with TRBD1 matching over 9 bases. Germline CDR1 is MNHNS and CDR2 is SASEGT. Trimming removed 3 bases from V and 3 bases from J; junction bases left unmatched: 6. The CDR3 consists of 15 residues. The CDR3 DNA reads TGTGCCAGCAGTGATTTGGGACAGGGCCACTACGAGCAGTACTTC. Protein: CASSDLGQGHYEQYF.

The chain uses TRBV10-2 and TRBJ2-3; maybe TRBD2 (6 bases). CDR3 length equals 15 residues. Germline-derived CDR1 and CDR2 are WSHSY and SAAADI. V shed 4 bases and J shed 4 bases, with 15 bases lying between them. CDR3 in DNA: TGCGCCAGCAGTGTCGTCGGGACTCAGGCAGATACGCAGTATTTT. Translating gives CASSVVGTQADTQYF.

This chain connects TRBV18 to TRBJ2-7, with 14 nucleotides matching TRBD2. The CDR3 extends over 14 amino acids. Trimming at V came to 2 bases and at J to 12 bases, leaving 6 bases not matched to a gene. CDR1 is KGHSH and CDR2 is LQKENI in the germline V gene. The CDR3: CASSPINGLAGGYF. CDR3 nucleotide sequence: TGTGCCAGCTCACCAATCAACGGACTAGCGGGGGGGTACTTC.

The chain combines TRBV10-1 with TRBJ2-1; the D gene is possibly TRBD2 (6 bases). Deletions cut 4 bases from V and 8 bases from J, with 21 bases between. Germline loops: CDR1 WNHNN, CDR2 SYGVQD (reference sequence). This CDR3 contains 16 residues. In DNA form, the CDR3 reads TGCGCCAGCAGTGTCAGGTCTAGCGCCCGGACCGATGAGCAGTTCTTC. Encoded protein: CASSVRSSARTDEQFF.

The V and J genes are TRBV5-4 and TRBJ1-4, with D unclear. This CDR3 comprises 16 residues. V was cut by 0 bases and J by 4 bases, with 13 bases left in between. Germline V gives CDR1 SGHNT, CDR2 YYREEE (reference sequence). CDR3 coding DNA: TGTGCCAGCAGCTTGGTGGGAGGTGGAGGTAATGAAAAACTGTTTTTT. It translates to CASSLVGGGGNEKLFF.

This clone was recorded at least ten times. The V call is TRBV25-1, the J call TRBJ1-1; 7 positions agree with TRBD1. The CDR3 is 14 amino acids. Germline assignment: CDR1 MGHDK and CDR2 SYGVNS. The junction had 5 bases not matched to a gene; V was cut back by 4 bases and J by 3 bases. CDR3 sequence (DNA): TGTGCCAGCAGTGGGTACAGGGGAGACACTGAAGCTTTCTTT. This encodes CASSGYRGDTEAFF.